One and the same sample provided the 9 T cell receptor beta chains below, sequenced in a study of metastatic and nonmetastatic thyroid tumors. TCRdb reassembled clones from the PCR reads with MiXCR. The sample records approximately 30,000 clones, roughly 3.7% being singletons. Thyroid surgery took place with no prior treatment in any patient. The sample comprised blood. Receptors were obtained from a male donor with papillary thyroid cancer or a benign thyroid nodule (not recorded which). Some clones in this sample may be carry-over from other donors' samples.

This clone was recorded at least ten times. This chain joins TRBV7-9 and TRBJ2-3, with D unclear. Trimming stripped 1 base from V and 0 bases from J, with 8 bases between. CDR1 is SEHNR, CDR2 FQNEAQ, per germline (reference sequence). The length of the CDR3 is 15 residues. Here the CDR3 reads CASSLDLGSTDTQYF. In nucleotides, the CDR3 is TGTGCCAGCAGCTTAGATTTAGGGAGCACAGATACGCAGTATTTT.

This clone was observed a handful of times. The chain has TRBV6-5 and TRBJ1-2; D ambiguous. The V gene lost 3 bases and the J gene lost 5 bases, with 16 bases spanning the gap. CDR1 MNHEY and CDR2 SVGAGI come from the germline V gene. The CDR3 contains 15 residues. CDR3 in DNA: TGTGCCAGCAGTTATTTAAGGGATAACATATATGGCTACACCTTC. Protein: CASSYLRDNIYGYTF.

This clone was counted many times. The chain is built from TRBV7-9 and TRBJ2-7, with D hard to call. CDR3 length: 13 residues. V lost 5 bases to trimming and J lost 6 bases, with 14 bases between them. The germline gives CDR1 SEHNR, CDR2 FQNEAQ (reference sequence). Written as DNA, the CDR3 is TGTGCCAGCAGCCCCGACTTAGCACGCGAGCAGTACTTC. Its protein product is CASSPDLAREQYF.

This clone was detected only a few times. The rearrangement joins TRBV28 to TRBJ2-7, with a weak D call TRBD2 (5 bases). Germline V gene data show CDR1 as MDHEN and CDR2 as SYDVKM. V lost 1 base and J lost 3, with 7 bases in between. This CDR3 comprises 13 residues. The CDR3 protein is CASSLLRDYEQYF. The DNA of the CDR3 is TGTGCCAGCAGTTTATTGAGGGACTACGAGCAGTACTTC.

This clone was counted between two and nine times. This chain's CDR3 is CSARGSPEGGSYEQYF. The CDR3 bases are TGCAGTGCTAGAGGGTCCCCCGAGGGAGGTAGCTACGAGCAGTACTTC. J is TRBJ2-7 and V is TRBV20-1; D is perhaps TRBD2 (6 bases). V was clipped by 1 base and J by 3 bases, with 19 bases between them. Germline lookup yields CDR1 DFQATT and CDR2 SNEGSKA (reference sequence). CDR3 length equals 16 residues.

The sample holds many counts of this clone. An end of the junction does not agree with germline; a read error may underlie this. The chain combines TRBV20-1 with TRBJ2-1, with TRBD2 matching 7 bases. CDR1 and CDR2 from the germline V gene are DFQATT and SNEGSKA (reference sequence). The CDR3 runs to 15 residues. The CDR3 nucleotides read TGCAGTGCCATCTCCAGGGACTACTCCTCCAATGAGCAGTTCTTC. Protein: CSAISRDYSSNEQFF.

Relative to its sample, this clone is medium-sized. The CDR3 loop reads CATGFSTDTQYF. The DNA of the CDR3 is TGTGCCACCGGGTTTTCCACAGATACGCAGTATTTT. The chain combines TRBV27 with TRBJ2-3; D remains unclear. The CDR3 runs to 12 residues. Trimming left V 10 bases short and J 2 bases short, with 10 bases between. Germline CDR1 reads MNHEY; CDR2 reads SMNVEV (reference sequence).

Of note for this clone: The CDR3 end shows no conserved phenylalanine or tryptophan, and so a read error is likely. The V gene is TRBV11-2, the J gene TRBJ2-7; possibly TRBD2 for D (6 bases). The V end lost 2 bases, the J end lost 0 bases, and 23 bases lay between the germline ends. This CDR3 comprises 19 residues. From germline, CDR1 is SGHAT and CDR2 FQNNGV. CDR3 sequence reads: CASSLKWIAVAPSSYEQYL. The DNA for the CDR3 is TGTGCCAGCAGCTTAAAGTGGATAGCGGTAGCACCTAGCTCCTACGAGCAGTACCTC.

This clone was detected only a few times. This rearrangement joins TRBV20-1 to TRBJ2-3, with D possibly TRBD1 on 5 matching bases. Germline loops: CDR1 DFQATT, CDR2 SNEGSKA (reference sequence). Trimming cost V 4 bases and J 1 base, with 15 bases left between them. The CDR3 loop spans 15 amino acids. The CDR3 DNA sequence: TGCAGTGCTAAAAAGGGGCGGCCCGGCACAGATACGCAGTATTTT. It translates to CSAKKGRPGTDTQYF.